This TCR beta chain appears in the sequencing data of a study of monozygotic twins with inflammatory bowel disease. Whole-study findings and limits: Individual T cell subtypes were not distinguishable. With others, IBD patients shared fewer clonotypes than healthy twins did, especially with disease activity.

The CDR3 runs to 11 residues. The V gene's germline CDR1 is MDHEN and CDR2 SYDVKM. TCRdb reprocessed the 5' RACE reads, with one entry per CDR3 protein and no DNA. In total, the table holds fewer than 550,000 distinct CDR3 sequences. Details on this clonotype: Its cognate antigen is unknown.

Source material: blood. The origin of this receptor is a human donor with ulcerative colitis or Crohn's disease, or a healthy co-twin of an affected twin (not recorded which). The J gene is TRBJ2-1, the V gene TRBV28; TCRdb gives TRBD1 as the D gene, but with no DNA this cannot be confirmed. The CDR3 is CASSQGNEQFF. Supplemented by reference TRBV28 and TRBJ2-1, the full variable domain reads DVKVTQSSRYLVKRTGEKVFLECVQDMDHENMFWYRQDPGLGLRLIYFSYDVKMKEKGDIPEGYSVSREKKERFSLILESASTNQTSMYLCASSQGNEQFFGPGTRLTVL.